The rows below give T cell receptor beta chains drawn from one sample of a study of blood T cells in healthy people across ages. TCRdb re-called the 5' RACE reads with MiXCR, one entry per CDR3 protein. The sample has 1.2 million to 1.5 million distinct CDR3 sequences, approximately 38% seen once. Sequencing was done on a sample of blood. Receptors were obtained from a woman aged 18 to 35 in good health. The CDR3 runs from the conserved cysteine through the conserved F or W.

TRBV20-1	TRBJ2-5	CSARDSSTGLGEETQYF
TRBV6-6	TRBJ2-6	CASSYTVGGSGTNVLTF
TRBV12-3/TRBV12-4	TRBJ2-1	CASSSVYDTFSYNEQFF
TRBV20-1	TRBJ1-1	CSGPENTEAFF
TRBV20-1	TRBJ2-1	CSGGGGRVYNEQFF
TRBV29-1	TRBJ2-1	CSATGLAGYEQFF
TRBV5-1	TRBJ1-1	CASSFRDQLNTEAFF
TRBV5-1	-	CASSGQMAYEQYF
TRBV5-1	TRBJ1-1	CASSLRDGLGEAFF
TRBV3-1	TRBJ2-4	CATAPGAGNIQYF
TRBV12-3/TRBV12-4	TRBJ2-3	CASSFSLDTGTQYF
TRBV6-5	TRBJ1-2	CASTKTGGANYGYTF
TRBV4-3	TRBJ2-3	CASSWTGEITDTQYF
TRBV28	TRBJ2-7	CASSLVQGKGEQYF
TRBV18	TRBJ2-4	CASSTGFGNIQYF
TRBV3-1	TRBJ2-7	CASSHPDETGGYEQYF
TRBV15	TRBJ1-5	CATGTGMQPQHF
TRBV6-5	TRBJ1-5	CASSYVGRTGDGSNQPQHF
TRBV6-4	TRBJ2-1	CASSDSDSYGNEQFF
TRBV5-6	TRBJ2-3	CASSLFREEGTDTQYF
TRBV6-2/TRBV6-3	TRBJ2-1	CASSYMYNEQFF
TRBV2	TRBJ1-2	CASSELGAAGYTF
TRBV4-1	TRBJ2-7	CASSPGQGDVYEQYF
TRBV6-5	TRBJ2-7	CASSSSYERYF
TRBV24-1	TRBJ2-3	CATSDRTGPTDTQYF
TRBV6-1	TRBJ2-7	CASSTAGTGRVHEQYF
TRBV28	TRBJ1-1	CASRLDPRTEAFF
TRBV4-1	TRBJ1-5	CASSQDRSNPGQPQHF
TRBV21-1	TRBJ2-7	CASSKDQGVGAYEQYF
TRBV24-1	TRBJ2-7	CATSETDCDPYEQYF
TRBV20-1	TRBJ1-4	CSATGTAEKLFF
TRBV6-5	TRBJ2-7	CASSYSTWGNNEQYF
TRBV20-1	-	CSAAGQYNEQYF
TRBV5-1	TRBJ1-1	CASIQGGTANTEAFF
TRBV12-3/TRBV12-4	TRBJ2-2	CASSLSVLLGTGELFF
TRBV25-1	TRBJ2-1	CASSEYVADKRSDEQFF
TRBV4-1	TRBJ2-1	CASSQDMRPDEQFF
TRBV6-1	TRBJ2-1	CASSDWTSGRIEQFF
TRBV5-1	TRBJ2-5	CASSLAQPPMTDQYF
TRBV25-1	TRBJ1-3	CASSPLGVAHRNTIYF
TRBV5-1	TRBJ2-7	CASSFAGGQNEQYF
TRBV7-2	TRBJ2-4	CDSSLRQEKNIQYF
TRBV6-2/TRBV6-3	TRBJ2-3	CASSYVVGEALDWGTDTQYF
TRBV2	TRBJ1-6	CASSPQGDSPLHF
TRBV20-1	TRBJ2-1	CSAGTSGRANEQFF
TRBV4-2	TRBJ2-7	CASSQDRTSGSFYEQYF
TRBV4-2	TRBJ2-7	CASRGWDEQYF
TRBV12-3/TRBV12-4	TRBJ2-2	CASSFWTGELFF
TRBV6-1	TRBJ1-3	CAAGELGNTIYF
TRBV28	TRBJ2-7	CASDGLGYEQYF
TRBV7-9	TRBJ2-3	CASSAIGLGDTQYF
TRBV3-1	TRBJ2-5	CASSHLAVTTEQYF
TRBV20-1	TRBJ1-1	CSAPQTGTGTEAFF
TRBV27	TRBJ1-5	CASRPGQGPNQPQHF